The entry below describes one TCR beta chain. This sample also contains other DNA sequences that code for the same CDR3. Clones were read by immunoSEQ multiplex PCR, and TCRdb kept only the in-frame ones, dropping some. The table lists under 450,000 clones, around 90% of them singletons. This entry belongs to a study of control samples from healthy donors and cancer patients. CDR3 length: 15 amino acids. Trimming cost V 2 bases and J 4 bases; bases outside gene matches: 2. CDR1 is KGHSH, CDR2 LQKENI, per germline. The chain combines TRBV18 with TRBJ2-1, with 10 bases lining up with TRBD2. This receptor was identified in a middle-aged man with head and neck cancer. Sequencing was performed on PBMCs. CDR3 in DNA: TGTGCCAGCTCACCAGGACTAGCGGAGTACAATGAGCAGTTCTTC. This sequence encodes CASSPGLAEYNEQFF.